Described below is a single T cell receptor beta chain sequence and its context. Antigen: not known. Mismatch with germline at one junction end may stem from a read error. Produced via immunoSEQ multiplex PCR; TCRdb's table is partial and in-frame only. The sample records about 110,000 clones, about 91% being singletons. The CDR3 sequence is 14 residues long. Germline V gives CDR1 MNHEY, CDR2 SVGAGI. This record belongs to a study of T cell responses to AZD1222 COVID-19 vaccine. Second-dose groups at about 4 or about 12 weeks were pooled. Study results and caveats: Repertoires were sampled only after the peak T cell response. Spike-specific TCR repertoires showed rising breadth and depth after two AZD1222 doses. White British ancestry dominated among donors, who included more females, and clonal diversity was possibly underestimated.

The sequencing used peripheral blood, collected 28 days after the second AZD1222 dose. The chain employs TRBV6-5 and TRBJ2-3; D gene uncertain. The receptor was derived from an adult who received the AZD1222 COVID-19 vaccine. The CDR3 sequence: CASSNSRSSDTQYF. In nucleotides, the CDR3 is TGTGCCAGCAGTAACTCTAGGAGTTCAGATACGCAGTATTTT.